This T cell receptor beta chain derives from a study of T cell responses to AZD1222 COVID-19 vaccine. Here immunoSEQ multiplex PCR was the method, and the copy in TCRdb shows in-frame clones only, minus some. Of about 140,000 clones in the sample, approximately 91% were seen once. The CDR3 is 15 amino acids. Germline V gene sequence: CDR1 MNHEY, CDR2 SMNVEV (reference sequence). Trimming stripped 5 bases from V and 3 bases from J, with 17 bases between. Specimen: peripheral blood, collected 28 days after the second AZD1222 dose. The sequence came from an adult who received the AZD1222 COVID-19 vaccine. The chain joins TRBV27 to TRBJ2-7; the D gene is possibly TRBD2 (7 bases). CDR3 bases: TGTGCCAGCAGTCCCCGGGGAGGGGGGAACTACGAGCAGTACTTC. This sequence encodes CASSPRGGGNYEQYF.